This T cell receptor (beta chain) appears in the sequencing data of a study of cytomegalovirus exposure and HLA in healthy donors. Study observations and caveats: Confirmation in vitro established that three CMV-associated chains were specific for CMV antigens.

Regarding this clone: Antigen unknown. No conserved phenylalanine or tryptophan ends this CDR3, so it is likely a read error.

The CDR3 has 14 residues. Germline-derived CDR1 and CDR2 are MNHEY and SVGAGI. The V end lost 6 bases, the J end lost 5 bases, and 13 bases lay between the germline ends. With 60 Vbeta and 13 Jbeta primers, the PCR was carried out. Measured with immunoSEQ multiplex PCR; TCRdb has only the in-frame clones, and not every one. The sample totals about 190,000 clones. The V gene is TRBV6-5, the J gene TRBJ2-2; possibly TRBD1 for D (6 bases). The source material was PBMCs. This sequence was found in a woman aged 30 to 39 in good health and CMV-seropositive. The CDR3 nucleotides read TGTGCCAGCAGCTCGGGACAAGCAACCGGGGAGCTGTTTTCT. Its protein is CASSSGQATGELFS.